The 17 T cell receptor beta chains listed next were all sequenced from one sample in a study of beta chain features in type 1 diabetes (dated by TCRdb to between 2017 and 2018). The method behind the library was the immunoSEQ multiplex PCR assay. The High Capacity cDNA Reverse Transcription Kit was used to reverse transcribe all of the isolated RNA, meaning that expressed TCRB transcripts were what got sequenced. TCRdb stores this immuneACCESS table with in-frame sequences only. Part of the clones is absent; in the studies checked, under half of the shortfall reflects unresolved V genes, and no reason is known for the rest. For this sample there are about 220,000 clones; approximately 10% appear just once. Of the sample, over 1% is held by the ten largest clones. Sequencing was carried out using central memory CD4+ T cells from blood. Source of these receptors: a man aged 18 to 35 in good health.

Many counts were recorded for this clone. The chain carries TRBV4-3 and TRBJ2-1, with TRBD2 matching over 8 bases. Germline V lookup: CDR1 LGHNA, CDR2 YSLEER. With V trimmed by 3 bases and J by 8 bases, 3 bases remained unmatched. CDR3 length: 13 amino acids. The CDR3 DNA sequence: TGCGCCAGCAGCCAGGCGGGAGGCCATGAGCAGTTCTTC. Its protein is CASSQAGGHEQFF.

This clone was counted a few times. The V call is TRBV5-1, the J call TRBJ2-1; 8 bases agree with TRBD2. The CDR3 has 14 residues. From germline, CDR1 is SGHRS and CDR2 YFSETQ. The junction had 6 bases not matched to a gene; V was cut back by 5 bases and J by 5 bases. The CDR3 reads CASSVAGPDNEQFF. The DNA for the CDR3 is TGCGCCAGCAGTGTAGCGGGACCGGACAATGAGCAGTTCTTC.

Only a few counts were recorded for this clone. The CDR3 reads CSVERQSYGYTF. As DNA, the CDR3 is TGCAGCGTTGAAAGACAGTCCTATGGCTACACCTTC. The chain recombines TRBV29-1 with TRBJ1-2, with a tentative D call TRBD1 (5 bases). Trimming shortened V by 2 bases and J by 4 bases, and 8 bases separated the two germline ends. CDR3 size: 12 residues. CDR1 is SQVTM, CDR2 ANQGSEA, per germline.

This clone has more than one count but fewer than ten. This rearrangement joins TRBV9 to TRBJ2-7; 7 bases are a match to TRBD2. This CDR3 contains 15 residues. Germline CDR1 reads SGDLS; CDR2 reads YYNGEE. Trimming took 3 bases from V and 2 from J; bases not matched to a gene: 8. DNA of the CDR3: TGTGCCAGCAGCGGTAGGGGAGGGAGCGCCTACGAGCAGTACTTC. Its translation is CASSGRGGSAYEQYF.

This clone was counted only a few times. V is TRBV30 and J is TRBJ2-7; 9 bases are a match to TRBD2. The length of the CDR3 is 15 residues. J lost 0 bases, V lost 7 bases, and 10 bases had no gene match. Germline-derived CDR1 and CDR2 are GTSNPN and SVGIG (reference sequence). Written as DNA, the CDR3 is TGTGCCTCCAAAAGCGGGAGGATAAGCTCCTACGAGCAGTACTTC. Encoded protein: CASKSGRISSYEQYF. The full variable domain, completed using reference TRBV30 and TRBJ2-7, is SQTIHQWPATLVQPVGSPLSLECTVEGTSNPNLYWYRQAAGRGLQLLFYSVGIGQISSEVPQNLSASRPQDRQFILSSKKLLLSDSGFYLCASKSGRISSYEQYFGPGTRLTVT.

The chain combines TRBV6-6 with TRBJ1-1; tentatively, D is TRBD1 (5 bases). CDR1 and CDR2 (germline): MNHNY, SVGAGI (reference sequence). CDR3 size: 14 residues. V was cut by 5 bases and J by 7 bases, with 17 bases left in between. CDR3 sequence: CASSPQGQLREAFF. The CDR3 DNA reads as TGTGCCAGCAGTCCCCAGGGCCAGCTCCGTGAAGCTTTCTTT.

The chain couples TRBV28 to TRBJ2-1; 7 bases are shared with TRBD1. CDR3 size: 18 residues. With V trimmed by 5 bases and J by 5 bases, 18 bases remained unmatched. Germline CDR1 and CDR2: MDHEN and SYDVKM. The chain's CDR3 is CASSPYRGGAPGDNEQFF. The CDR3 region has the DNA TGTGCCAGCAGTCCCTACAGGGGTGGCGCCCCAGGGGACAATGAGCAGTTCTTC.

This clone was recorded a few times. J is TRBJ2-6 and V is TRBV27; the D gene is possibly TRBD2 (7 bases). The germline V and J ends were trimmed by 6 bases and 3 bases, with 15 bases remaining between them. Germline V CDR1 and CDR2: MNHEY, SMNVEV (reference sequence). The CDR3 totals 16 residues. CDR3 nucleotides: TGTGCCAGCAGGCAAGCCGGGGGGCTTGGGGCCAACGTCCTGACTTTC. This sequence encodes CASRQAGGLGANVLTF.

The V and J genes are TRBV9 and TRBJ1-1; D is uncertain. CDR1 SGDLS and CDR2 YYNGEE come from the germline V gene. V lost 0 bases and J 1 base, leaving 10 bases between the germline ends. The CDR3 spans 15 residues. CDR3 region: CASSVVIGGNTEAFF. For the CDR3, the DNA is TGTGCCAGCAGCGTAGTGATAGGCGGGAACACTGAAGCTTTCTTT.

This rearrangement joins TRBV18 to TRBJ2-7; D possibly corresponds to TRBD2 (5 bases). The CDR3 is 14 amino acids. Trimming pared 2 bases from V and 4 bases from J, leaving 12 bases between. From germline, CDR1 is KGHSH and CDR2 LQKENI. DNA for the CDR3: TGTGCCAGCTCACCAACTAGGAGTTCGTACGAGCAGTACTTC. Protein: CASSPTRSSYEQYF.

The table lists this clone with a few counts. The rearrangement links TRBV27 to TRBJ1-2; possibly TRBD1 for D (5 bases). Germline lookup yields CDR1 MNHEY and CDR2 SMNVEV (reference sequence). The germline V and J ends were trimmed by 8 bases and 2 bases, with 18 bases remaining between them. The CDR3 consists of 15 residues. The CDR3 sequence is CASGTGQMGNYGYTF. The CDR3 DNA follows: TGTGCCAGCGGGACCGGACAAATGGGAAACTATGGCTACACCTTC.

The V gene is TRBV5-5, the J gene TRBJ2-1; tentative D call: TRBD1 (5 bases). CDR3 length: 14 residues. Germline CDR1 is SGHKS and CDR2 is YYEKEE (reference sequence). The V and J ends lost 0 bases and 3 bases respectively, with 7 bases between them. The CDR3 nucleotides read TGTGCCAGCAGCTTGGAAGACAGCTACAATGAGCAGTTCTTC. Encoded protein: CASSLEDSYNEQFF.

This clone was found a few times. The chain couples TRBV29-1 to TRBJ1-1; D is ambiguous. The CDR3 consists of 11 residues. The V and J ends lost 1 base and 7 bases respectively, with 7 bases between them. The germline CDR1 and CDR2 sequences are SQVTM and ANQGSEA. CDR3 in amino acids: CSVEGGGEAFF. The CDR3 nucleotides read TGCAGCGTTGAAGGTGGAGGTGAAGCTTTCTTT.

In this sample, this clone turned up a few times. V and J are TRBV7-6 and TRBJ2-6; D unresolved. Germline CDR1 reads SGHVS; CDR2 reads FNYEAQ. The CDR3 is 15 residues long. Trimming shortened V by 1 base and J by 0 bases, and 4 bases separated the two germline ends. CDR3 amino acids: CASSLGHSGANVLTF. Written as DNA, the CDR3 is TGTGCCAGCAGCTTAGGGCACTCTGGGGCCAACGTCCTGACTTTC.

The CDR3 reads CAWSQGNNQPQHF. The CDR3 DNA sequence: TGTGCCTGGAGCCAGGGAAACAATCAGCCCCAGCATTTT. The rearrangement uses TRBV30 and TRBJ1-5; D may be TRBD1 (5 bases). There are 13 residues in the CDR3. Trimming left V 3 bases short and J 3 bases short, with 9 bases between. Germline CDR1 and CDR2: GTSNPN and SVGIG (reference sequence).

Only a few counts were recorded for this clone. The rearrangement uses TRBV7-8 and TRBJ2-5, with 9 nucleotides matching TRBD2. The better agreement between TRBJ2-7 and the DNA end casts doubt on the J call. This CDR3 contains 15 residues. Germline values: CDR1 SGHVS, CDR2 FQNEAQ. The CDR3 loop reads CASSFSSGSRYEQYF. CDR3 nucleotide sequence: TGTGCCAGCAGCTTCAGTAGCGGGAGCCGTTACGAGCAGTACTTC.

This clone was found a few times. This sequence joins TRBV7-9 and TRBJ1-1, with D perhaps matching TRBD1 (6 bases). The CDR3 contains 14 residues. V was cut by 5 bases and J by 11 bases, with 21 bases left in between. CDR1 and CDR2 from the germline V gene are SEHNR and FQNEAQ (reference sequence). This CDR3 is CASSAPVRGYWAFF. As DNA, the CDR3 is TGTGCCAGCAGCGCACCCGTCAGGGGATATTGGGCTTTCTTT.